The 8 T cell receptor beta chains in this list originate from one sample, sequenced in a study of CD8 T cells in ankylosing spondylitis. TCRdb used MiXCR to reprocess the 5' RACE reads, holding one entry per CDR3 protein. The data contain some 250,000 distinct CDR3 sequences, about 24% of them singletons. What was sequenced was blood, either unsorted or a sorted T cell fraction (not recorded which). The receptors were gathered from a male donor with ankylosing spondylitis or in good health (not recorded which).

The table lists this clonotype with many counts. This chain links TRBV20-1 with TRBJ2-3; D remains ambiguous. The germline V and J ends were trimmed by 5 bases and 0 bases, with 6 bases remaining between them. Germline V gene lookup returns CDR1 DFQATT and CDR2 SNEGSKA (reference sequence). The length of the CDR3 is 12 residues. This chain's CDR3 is CSAQRSTDTQYF. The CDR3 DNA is TGCAGTGCTCAGAGGAGCACAGATACGCAGTATTTT.

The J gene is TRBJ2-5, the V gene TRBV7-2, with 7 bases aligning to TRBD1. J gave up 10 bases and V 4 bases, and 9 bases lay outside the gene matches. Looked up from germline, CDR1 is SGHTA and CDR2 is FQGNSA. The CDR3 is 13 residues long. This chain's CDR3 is CASSSRQGASQYF. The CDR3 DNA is TGTGCCAGCAGCTCCCGACAGGGTGCAAGCCAGTACTTC.

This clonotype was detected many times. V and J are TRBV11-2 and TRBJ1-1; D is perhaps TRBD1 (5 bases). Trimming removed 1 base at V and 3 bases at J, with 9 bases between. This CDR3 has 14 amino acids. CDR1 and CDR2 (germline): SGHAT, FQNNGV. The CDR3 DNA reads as TGTGCCAGCAGCTTAGGGGGGGGGTACACTGAAGCTTTCTTT. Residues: CASSLGGGYTEAFF.

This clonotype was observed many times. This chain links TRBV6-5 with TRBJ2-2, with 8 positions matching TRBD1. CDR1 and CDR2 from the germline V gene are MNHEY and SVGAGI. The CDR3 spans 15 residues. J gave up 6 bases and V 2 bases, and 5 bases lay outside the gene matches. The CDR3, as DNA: TGTGCCAGCAGTTACAGGACAGGGAATTCCGGGGAGCTGTTTTTT. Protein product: CASSYRTGNSGELFF.

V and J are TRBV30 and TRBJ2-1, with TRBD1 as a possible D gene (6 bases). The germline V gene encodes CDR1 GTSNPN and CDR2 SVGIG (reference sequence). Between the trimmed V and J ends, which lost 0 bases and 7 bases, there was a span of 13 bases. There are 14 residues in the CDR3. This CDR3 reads CAWSVGAGDNEQFF. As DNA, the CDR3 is TGTGCCTGGAGTGTAGGGGCAGGGGATAATGAGCAGTTCTTC.

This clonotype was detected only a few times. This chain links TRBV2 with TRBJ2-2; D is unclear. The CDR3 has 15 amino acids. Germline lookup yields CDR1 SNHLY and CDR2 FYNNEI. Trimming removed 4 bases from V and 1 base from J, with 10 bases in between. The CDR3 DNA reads TGTGCCAGCAGTGGGGCGAGTAGGAACACCGGGGAGCTGTTTTTT. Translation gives CASSGASRNTGELFF.

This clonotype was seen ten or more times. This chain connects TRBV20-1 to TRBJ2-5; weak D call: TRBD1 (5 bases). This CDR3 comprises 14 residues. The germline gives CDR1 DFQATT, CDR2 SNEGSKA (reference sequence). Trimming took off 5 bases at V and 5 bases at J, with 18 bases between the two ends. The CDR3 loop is CSAPPGASQETQYF. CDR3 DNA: TGCAGTGCTCCCCCTGGGGCCAGCCAGGAGACCCAGTACTTC.

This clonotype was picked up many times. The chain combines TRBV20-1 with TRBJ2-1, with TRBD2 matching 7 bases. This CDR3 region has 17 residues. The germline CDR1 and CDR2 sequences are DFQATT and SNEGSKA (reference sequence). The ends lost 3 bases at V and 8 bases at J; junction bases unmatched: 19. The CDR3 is CSASGGTTAYRTHEQFF. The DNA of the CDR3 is TGCAGTGCTAGTGGGGGGACTACCGCTTACCGTACCCATGAGCAGTTCTTC.